The next 19 T cell receptor beta chains were all read from a single sample in a study of beta chain features in type 1 diabetes. Antigens of these TCRs are unknown. The investigators reverse transcribed all of the isolated RNA, so they sequenced expressed TCRB transcripts. TCRdb's table, derived via immunoSEQ multiplex PCR, lists solely in-frame clones and lacks some. The sample contains roughly 280,000 clones, around 25% of which appear only once. Findings and limits, study-wide: Type 1 diabetes patients had TCRB CDR3s that were shorter (moderately but significantly so) in all four CD4+ subsets.

The sample taken for sequencing was naive CD4+ T cells from blood. The receptors were sampled from a woman aged 25 to 39 with type 1 diabetes.

The chain recombines TRBV5-1 with TRBJ2-3, with D hard to call. Germline lookup yields CDR1 SGHRS and CDR2 YFSETQ. The length of the CDR3 is 15 residues. V lost 4 bases, J lost 3 bases, and 15 bases lay in between. The CDR3: CASSRRLAWTDTQYF. The CDR3 region has the DNA TGCGCCAGCAGCAGAAGACTGGCGTGGACAGATACGCAGTATTTT.

The V call is TRBV28, the J call TRBJ1-2; the D gene is possibly TRBD1 (6 bases). CDR3 length: 14 residues. Trimming pared 5 bases from V and 5 bases from J, leaving 15 bases between. Germline loops: CDR1 MDHEN, CDR2 SYDVKM. The DNA of the CDR3 is TGTGCCAGCAGTCCCGGGACAAATCATTATGGCTACACCTTC. Translation: CASSPGTNHYGYTF.

This clone was found a few times. The chain joins TRBV4-1 to TRBJ1-5, with D perhaps TRBD1 (5 bases). CDR1 and CDR2 (germline): MGHRA, YSYEKL. V was cut by 1 base and J by 3 bases, with 7 bases left in between. The CDR3 is made up of 14 amino acids. The DNA for the CDR3 is TGCGCCAGCAGCCAAGGACAGTTCAATCAGCCCCAGCATTTT. Translating gives CASSQGQFNQPQHF.

The V gene is TRBV30, the J gene TRBJ2-1, with TRBD2 matching 7 bases. Germline assignment: CDR1 GTSNPN and CDR2 SVGIG (reference sequence). V was pared by 5 bases and J by 1 base, with 5 bases of the junction left unmatched. The CDR3 is 14 residues long. The CDR3 spells CAWGGVVSYNEQFF. The CDR3 DNA follows: TGTGCCTGGGGGGGGGTAGTATCCTACAATGAGCAGTTCTTC.

The gene calls are TRBV5-6 and TRBJ2-1; D possibly corresponds to TRBD2 (6 bases). The CDR3 has 15 amino acids. V was pared by 4 bases and J by 7 bases, with 18 bases between. From germline, CDR1 is SGHDT and CDR2 YYEEEE. The CDR3 nucleotides read TGTGCCAGCAGCACCTTCCGGGACCGGGGGAATGAGCAGTTCTTC. Translated: CASSTFRDRGNEQFF.

This rearrangement joins TRBV2 to TRBJ1-5, with D perhaps matching TRBD1 (5 bases). Trimming shortened V by 3 bases and J by 4 bases, and 7 bases separated the two germline ends. The CDR3 is 13 amino acids. Germline assignment: CDR1 SNHLY and CDR2 FYNNEI. This CDR3 is CASSDRANQPQHF. As DNA, the CDR3 is TGTGCCAGCAGTGACAGGGCGAATCAGCCCCAGCATTTT.

V gene TRBV15 combines with J gene TRBJ2-1, with TRBD2 matching 14 bases. Germline assignment: CDR1 LNHNV and CDR2 YYDKDF (reference sequence). With V trimmed by 4 bases and J by 9 bases, 8 bases remained unmatched. This CDR3 has 16 amino acids. The DNA of the CDR3 is TGTGCCACCAGCACCGGGACTAGCGGGAGCGGGGGTGAGCAGTTCTTC. It translates to CATSTGTSGSGGEQFF.

This chain joins TRBV29-1 and TRBJ2-7, with 14 bases identical to TRBD2. This CDR3 has 15 amino acids. Germline CDR1 reads SQVTM; CDR2 reads ANQGSEA. J gave up 7 bases and V 4 bases, and 9 bases lay outside the gene matches. Here the CDR3 DNA reads TGCAGCGTTGGCCCAGGACTAGCGGGAGGTGGTGAGCAGTACTTC. Protein sequence: CSVGPGLAGGGEQYF.

J is TRBJ1-1 and V is TRBV29-1, with a tentative D call TRBD1 (6 bases). The V and J ends lost 1 base and 8 bases respectively, with 14 bases between them. The CDR3 loop spans 13 amino acids. Germline assignment: CDR1 SQVTM and CDR2 ANQGSEA. In DNA, the CDR3 is TGCAGCGTTGAAGTCAATAGGGGGTCCGAAGCTTTCTTT. Protein: CSVEVNRGSEAFF. The variable domain in full, with the rest retrieved from reference TRBV29-1 and TRBJ1-1, is SAVISQKPSRDICQRGTSLTIQCQVDSQVTMMFWYRQQPGQSLTLIATANQGSEATYESGFVIDKFPISRPNLTFSTLTVSNMSPEDSSIYLCSVEVNRGSEAFFGQGTRLTVV.

V gene TRBV15 combines with J gene TRBJ2-1; TRBD2 matches at 7 bases. Per the germline V gene, CDR1 is LNHNV and CDR2 is YYDKDF (reference sequence). The CDR3 extends over 17 amino acids. Germline trimming cut 2 bases from V and 10 bases from J; bases unmatched to any gene: 17. The CDR3 loop reads CATSRPGASGALREQFF. Written as DNA, the CDR3 is TGTGCCACCAGCAGACCCGGGGCTAGCGGTGCTCTTCGGGAGCAGTTCTTC.

In this sample, this clone turned up a few times. DNA for the CDR3: TGTGCCAGCAGTGCTGATCTTCCGAGGGACATTCAGTACTTC. Translating it yields CASSADLPRDIQYF. The gene calls are TRBV2 and TRBJ2-4, with D possibly TRBD2 on 5 matching bases. V lost 4 bases to trimming and J lost 8 bases, with 15 bases between them. Germline V gene sequence: CDR1 SNHLY, CDR2 FYNNEI. The CDR3 contains 14 residues. Full variable domain (rest looked up from reference TRBV2 and TRBJ2-4): EPEVTQTPSHQVTQMGQEVILRCVPISNHLYFYWYRQILGQKVEFLVSFYNNEISEKSEIFDDQFSVERPDGSNFTLKIRSTKLEDSAMYFCASSADLPRDIQYFGAGTRLSVL.

The chain couples TRBV2 to TRBJ1-2; 10 positions agree with TRBD1. Per the germline V gene, CDR1 is SNHLY and CDR2 is FYNNEI. This CDR3 has 14 amino acids. V lost 6 bases and J lost 6; bases outside the gene matches: 7. CDR3 in amino acids: CASRMTGGADGYTF. CDR3 nucleotides: TGTGCCAGCAGGATGACAGGGGGCGCTGATGGCTACACCTTC.

This clone was seen only a few times. This rearrangement joins TRBV7-8 to TRBJ1-2; D call uncertain. Trimming removed 1 base at V and 6 bases at J, with 9 bases between. The CDR3 is 13 residues long. In germline, CDR1 is SGHVS, CDR2 FQNEAQ. The CDR3 reads CASSLVGGDGYTF. CDR3 bases: TGTGCCAGCAGCTTAGTTGGAGGCGATGGCTACACCTTC. The full variable domain, in which reference TRBV7-8 and TRBJ1-2 provide the parts outside the CDR3, is GAGVSQSPRYKVAKRGQDVALRCDPISGHVSLFWYQQALGQGPEFLTYFQNEAQLDKSGLPSDRFFAERPEGSVSTLKIQRTQQEDSAVYLCASSLVGGDGYTFGSGTRLTVV.

This clone showed up just a few times. The chain carries TRBV7-9 and TRBJ1-1; D is ambiguous. Trimming removed 5 bases from V and 0 bases from J, with 7 bases in between. This CDR3 spans 13 amino acids. Germline lookup yields CDR1 SEHNR and CDR2 FQNEAQ (reference sequence). CDR3 in amino acids: CASSAGMNTEAFF. In DNA form, the CDR3 reads TGTGCCAGCAGCGCCGGTATGAACACTGAAGCTTTCTTT.

The chain employs TRBV25-1 and TRBJ2-2; TRBD1 agrees at 8 bases. J lost 4 bases, V lost 5 bases, and 9 bases had no gene match. The CDR3 is 16 residues long. CDR1 and CDR2 (germline): MGHDK, SYGVNS. The CDR3 nucleotides read TGTGCCAGCAGTCTAGAGGGAGACAGGGGCACCGGGGAGCTGTTTTTT. Translating it yields CASSLEGDRGTGELFF.

The rearrangement uses TRBV19 and TRBJ2-1; 9 bases agree with TRBD2. The germline V gene encodes CDR1 LNHDA and CDR2 SQIVND (reference sequence). The V gene end was trimmed by 3 bases and the J gene end by 6 bases; junction bases not matched to a gene: 6. This CDR3 comprises 15 residues. The CDR3 reads CASSISVAGANEQFF. CDR3 DNA sequence: TGTGCCAGTAGTATCAGCGTAGCGGGAGCCAATGAGCAGTTCTTC.

This sequence joins TRBV4-1 and TRBJ2-7; TRBD2 matches at 8 bases. This CDR3 region has 16 residues. Trimming removed 2 bases from V and 4 bases from J; junction bases left unmatched: 10. Germline CDR1 MGHRA, CDR2 YSYEKL. CDR3 coding DNA: TGCGCCAGCAGCCAACAGAGGAGCGGGAGAAATTACGAGCAGTACTTC. As protein: CASSQQRSGRNYEQYF.

V is TRBV12-5 and J is TRBJ2-1; 8 bases line up with TRBD2. This CDR3 spans 13 amino acids. Germline CDR1 LGHNT, CDR2 FRNRAP. Losses at the gene ends were 5 bases for V and 8 bases for J; bases not matched to a gene: 5. The DNA for the CDR3 is TGTGCTAGTGGTACCTTAGCGGGATATGAGCAGTTCTTC. This translates into CASGTLAGYEQFF.

The chain employs TRBV7-2 and TRBJ2-7; unclear D gene. Trimming cost V 5 bases and J 0 bases, with 14 bases left between them. The CDR3 consists of 15 residues. CDR1 is SGHTA and CDR2 is FQGNSA in the germline V gene. CDR3 bases: TGTGCCAGCAGCCCTTTTCGGTCGAGCTCCTACGAGCAGTACTTC. Protein sequence: CASSPFRSSSYEQYF.